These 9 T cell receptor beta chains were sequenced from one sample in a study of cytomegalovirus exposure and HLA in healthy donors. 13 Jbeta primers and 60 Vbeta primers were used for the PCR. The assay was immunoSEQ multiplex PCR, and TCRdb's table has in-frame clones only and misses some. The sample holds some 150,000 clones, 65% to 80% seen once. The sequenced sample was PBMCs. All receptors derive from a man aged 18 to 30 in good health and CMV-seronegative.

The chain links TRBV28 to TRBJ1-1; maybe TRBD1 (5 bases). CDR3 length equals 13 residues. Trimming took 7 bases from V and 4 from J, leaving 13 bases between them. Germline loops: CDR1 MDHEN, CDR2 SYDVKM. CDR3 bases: TGTGCCAGCATCGTAGGGGTGGGCACTGAAGCTTTCTTT. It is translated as CASIVGVGTEAFF.

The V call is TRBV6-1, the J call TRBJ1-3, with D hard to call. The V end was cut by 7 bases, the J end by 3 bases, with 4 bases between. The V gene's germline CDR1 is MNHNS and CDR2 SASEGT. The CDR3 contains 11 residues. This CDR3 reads CASIVGNTIYF. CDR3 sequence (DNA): TGTGCCAGCATAGTTGGAAACACCATATATTTT.

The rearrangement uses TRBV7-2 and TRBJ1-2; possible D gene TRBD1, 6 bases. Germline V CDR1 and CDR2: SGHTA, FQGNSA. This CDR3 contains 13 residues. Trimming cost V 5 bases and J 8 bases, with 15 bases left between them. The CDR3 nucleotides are TGTGCCAGCAGCGCTAACAGGGTTAAGGGCTACACCTTC. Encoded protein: CASSANRVKGYTF.

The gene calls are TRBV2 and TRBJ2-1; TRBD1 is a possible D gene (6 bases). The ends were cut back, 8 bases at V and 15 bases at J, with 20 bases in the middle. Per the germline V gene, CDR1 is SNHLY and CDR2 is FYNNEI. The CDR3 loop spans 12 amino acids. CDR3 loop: CASESTGTSPFF. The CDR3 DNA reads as TGTGCCAGCGAATCGACCGGGACAAGCCCGTTCTTC.

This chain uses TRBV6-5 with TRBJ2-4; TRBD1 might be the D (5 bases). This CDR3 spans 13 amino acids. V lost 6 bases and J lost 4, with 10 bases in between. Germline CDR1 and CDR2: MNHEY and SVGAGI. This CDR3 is CASSPGAKNIQYF. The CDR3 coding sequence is TGTGCCAGCAGCCCTGGGGCTAAAAACATTCAGTACTTC.

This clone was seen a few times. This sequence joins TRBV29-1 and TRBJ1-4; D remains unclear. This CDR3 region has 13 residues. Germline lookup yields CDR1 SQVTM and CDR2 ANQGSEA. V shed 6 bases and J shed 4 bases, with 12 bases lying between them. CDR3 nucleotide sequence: TGCAGCGTGGCAGTCAGACTTAATGAAAAACTGTTTTTT. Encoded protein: CSVAVRLNEKLFF.

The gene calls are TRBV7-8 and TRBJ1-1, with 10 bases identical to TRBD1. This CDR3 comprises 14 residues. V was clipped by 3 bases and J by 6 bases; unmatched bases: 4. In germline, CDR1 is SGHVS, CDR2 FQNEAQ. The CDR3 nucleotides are TGTGCCAGCAGCTTCTGGGACAGGGGCGCTGAAGCTTTCTTT. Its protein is CASSFWDRGAEAFF. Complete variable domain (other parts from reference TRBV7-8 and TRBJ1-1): GAGVSQSPRYKVAKRGQDVALRCDPISGHVSLFWYQQALGQGPEFLTYFQNEAQLDKSGLPSDRFFAERPEGSVSTLKIQRTQQEDSAVYLCASSFWDRGAEAFFGQGTRLTVV.

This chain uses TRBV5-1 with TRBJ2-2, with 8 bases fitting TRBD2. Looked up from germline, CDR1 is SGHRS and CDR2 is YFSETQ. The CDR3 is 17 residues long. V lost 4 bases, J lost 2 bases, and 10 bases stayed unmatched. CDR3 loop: CASSPPLRGVNTGELFF. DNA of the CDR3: TGCGCCAGCAGCCCCCCTTTGCGGGGGGTCAACACCGGGGAGCTGTTTTTT.

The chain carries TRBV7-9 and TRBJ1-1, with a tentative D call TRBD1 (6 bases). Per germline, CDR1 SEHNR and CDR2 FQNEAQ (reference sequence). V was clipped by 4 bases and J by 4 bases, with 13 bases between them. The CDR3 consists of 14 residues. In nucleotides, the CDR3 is TGTGCCAGCAGCTCCCACAGGGAGCCCACTGAAGCTTTCTTT. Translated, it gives CASSSHREPTEAFF.